This T cell receptor beta chain was identified in a study of T cells after yellow fever vaccination. Study-wide points: Subsequent booster samples again held most clones from primary vaccination (96% CD4, over 80% CD8). Clonotypes appearing in both CD4 and CD8 compartments existed, and their share was small. There was a possibility that FACS-sorted repertoires contained abundant clonotypes contaminating from the bulk population.

Production of TCR cDNA was by 5'RACE template switching, which also added a universal primer site and UMIs. TCRdb used MiXCR to reprocess the 5' RACE reads, holding one entry per CDR3 protein. This sample has hundreds of thousands of distinct CDR3 sequences, with 8.5% to 9% found just once. As for this clonotype: What it binds is not known.

The clonotype originates from a man aged 18 to 29 who received the YFV17D yellow fever vaccine. The sequencing here drew on PBMCs, taken on the day of the first yellow fever vaccination.

The CDR3 protein is CAISESRGDYEQYF. The CDR3 DNA reads as TGTGCCATCAGTGAGTCGAGGGGCGACTACGAGCAGTACTTC. The genes are TRBV10-3 and TRBJ2-7; D tentatively reads TRBD1 or TRBD2 (5 bases each). CDR1 ENHRY and CDR2 SYGVKD come from the germline V gene. Trimming cost V 0 bases and J 3 bases, with 9 bases left between them. CDR3 length: 14 residues.